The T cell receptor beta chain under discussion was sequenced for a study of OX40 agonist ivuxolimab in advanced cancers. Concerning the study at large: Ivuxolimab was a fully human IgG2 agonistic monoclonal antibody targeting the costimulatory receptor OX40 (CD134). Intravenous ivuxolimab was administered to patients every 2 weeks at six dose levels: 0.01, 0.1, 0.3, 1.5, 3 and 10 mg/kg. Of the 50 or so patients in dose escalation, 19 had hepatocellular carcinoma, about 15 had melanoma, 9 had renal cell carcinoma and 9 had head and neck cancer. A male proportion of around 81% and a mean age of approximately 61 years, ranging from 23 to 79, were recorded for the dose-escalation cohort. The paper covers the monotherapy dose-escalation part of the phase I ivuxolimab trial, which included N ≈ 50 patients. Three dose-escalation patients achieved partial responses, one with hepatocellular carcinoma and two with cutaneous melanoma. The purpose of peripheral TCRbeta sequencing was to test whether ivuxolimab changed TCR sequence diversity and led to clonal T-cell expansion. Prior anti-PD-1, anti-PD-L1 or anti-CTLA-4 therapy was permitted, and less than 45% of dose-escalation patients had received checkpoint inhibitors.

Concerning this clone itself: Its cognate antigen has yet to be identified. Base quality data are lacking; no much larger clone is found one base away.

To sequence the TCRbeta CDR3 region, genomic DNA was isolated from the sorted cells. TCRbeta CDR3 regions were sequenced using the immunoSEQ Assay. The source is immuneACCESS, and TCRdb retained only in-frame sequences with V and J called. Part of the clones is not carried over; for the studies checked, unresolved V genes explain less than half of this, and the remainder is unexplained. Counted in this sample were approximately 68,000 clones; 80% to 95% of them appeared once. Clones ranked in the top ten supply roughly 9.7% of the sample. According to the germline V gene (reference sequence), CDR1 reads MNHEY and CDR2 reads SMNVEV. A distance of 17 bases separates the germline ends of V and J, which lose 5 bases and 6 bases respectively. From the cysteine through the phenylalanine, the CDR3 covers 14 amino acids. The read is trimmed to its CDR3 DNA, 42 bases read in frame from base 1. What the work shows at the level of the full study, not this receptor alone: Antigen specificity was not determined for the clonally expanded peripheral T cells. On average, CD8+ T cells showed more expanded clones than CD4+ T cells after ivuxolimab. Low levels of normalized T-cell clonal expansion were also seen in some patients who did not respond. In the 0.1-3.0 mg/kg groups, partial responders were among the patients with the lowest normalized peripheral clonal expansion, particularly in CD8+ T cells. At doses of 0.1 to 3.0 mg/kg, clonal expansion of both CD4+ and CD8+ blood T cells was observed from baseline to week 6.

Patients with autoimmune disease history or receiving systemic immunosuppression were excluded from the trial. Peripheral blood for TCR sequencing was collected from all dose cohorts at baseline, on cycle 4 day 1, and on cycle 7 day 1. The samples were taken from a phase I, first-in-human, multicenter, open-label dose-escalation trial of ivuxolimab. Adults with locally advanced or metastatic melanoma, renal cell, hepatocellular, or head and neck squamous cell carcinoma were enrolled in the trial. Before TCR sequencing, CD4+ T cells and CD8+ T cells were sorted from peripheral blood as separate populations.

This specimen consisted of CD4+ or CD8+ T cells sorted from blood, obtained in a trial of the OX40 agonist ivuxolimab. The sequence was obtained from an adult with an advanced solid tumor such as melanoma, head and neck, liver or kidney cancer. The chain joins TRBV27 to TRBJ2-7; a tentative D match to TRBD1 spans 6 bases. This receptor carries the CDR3 CASSDRIPYAEQYF. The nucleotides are TGTGCCAGCAGTGACAGGATACCCTACGCCGAGCAGTACTTC.